This T cell receptor (beta chain) stems from a study of CD4+ T cells in melanoma. The study's findings and limits: A reported correlation linked neoantigen-specific CD4+ T cells to CD8+, macrophage and B cell function.

V lost 0 bases and J 0 bases, leaving 8 bases between the germline ends. The V gene's germline CDR1 is SGHNT and CDR2 YENEEA. CDR3 length equals 15 residues. Sequenced by immunoSEQ multiplex PCR; TCRdb stores in-frame clones only, minus some. The sample shows 18,000 or so clones, approximately 84% of them seen only once. A remark on this clone: Its matching antigen is unknown.

Sequenced material: cells from a culture (not recorded whether cultured in vitro). The source is a human donor with melanoma. This rearrangement joins TRBV11-3 to TRBJ1-1, with no clear D. CDR3 protein: CASSLDGRLNTEAFF. The DNA for the CDR3 is TGTGCCAGCAGCTTAGATGGACGACTGAACACTGAAGCTTTCTTT. Complete variable domain (other parts from reference TRBV11-3 and TRBJ1-1): EAGVVQSPRYKIIEKKQPVAFWCNPISGHNTLYWYLQNLGQGPELLIRYENEEAVDDSQLPKDRFSAERLKGVDSTLKIQPAELGDSAVYLCASSLDGRLNTEAFFGQGTRLTVV.